The following is a TCR beta chain sequence with its context. These data come from a study of Ad26.COV2.S vaccination and SARS-CoV-2 variants. Study-wide background: This donor came from the COV1001 trial of Ad26.COV2.S.

As to treatment: about 20 received Ad26.COV2.S at low or high dose, single or two shots; 5 received placebo; per-sample allocation not given. All samples were drawn on day 63, counting from the first vaccine or placebo injection. Boston provided a donor who was an adult aged 18-55 years. What was given as vaccine was an Ad26 vector encoding Wuhan-strain SARS-CoV-2 spike. Clones were read by immunoSEQ multiplex PCR, and TCRdb kept only the in-frame ones, dropping some. Of 350,000 to 500,000 clones listed, around 91% are singletons. Per germline, CDR1 DFQATT and CDR2 SNEGSKA (reference sequence). V lost 3 bases, J lost 5 bases, and 10 bases lay in between. CDR3 length equals 12 residues.

The chain uses TRBV20-1 and TRBJ2-5; no clear D gene. The material sequenced was peripheral blood, taken in a trial of Ad26.COV2.S vaccine versus placebo. This clonotype was sampled from a person aged 18-60 years who received the Ad26.COV2.S COVID-19 vaccine or a placebo. This CDR3 is CSASTTAETQYF. The DNA of the CDR3 is TGCAGTGCTAGTACTACCGCGGAGACCCAGTACTTC.